One and the same sample provided the 20 T cell receptor beta chains below, sequenced in a study of blood T cell repertoires in COVID-19. Sequencing used immunoSEQ multiplex PCR; TCRdb keeps in-frame clones, though not all of them. This repertoire shows tens of thousands of clones, approximately 90% found once; its top ten account for roughly a quarter. The material sequenced was peripheral blood. All receptors derive from an elderly woman with active or convalescent COVID-19.

The chain couples TRBV30 to TRBJ1-2; no reliable D call. The CDR3 contains 10 residues. V lost 5 bases to trimming and J lost 8 bases, with 9 bases between them. Germline CDR1 is GTSNPN and CDR2 is SVGIG (reference sequence). CDR3 region: CAWGFPGYTF. The CDR3 DNA reads TGTGCCTGGGGCTTCCCGGGCTACACCTTC. The full variable domain, its missing parts supplied by reference TRBV30 and TRBJ1-2, is SQTIHQWPATLVQPVGSPLSLECTVEGTSNPNLYWYRQAAGRGLQLLFYSVGIGQISSEVPQNLSASRPQDRQFILSSKKLLLSDSGFYLCAWGFPGYTFGSGTRLTVV.

V gene TRBV24-1 combines with J gene TRBJ1-1; D call uncertain. Trimming cost V 1 base and J 7 bases, with 6 bases left between them. The CDR3 length is 12 residues. Germline lookup yields CDR1 KGHDR and CDR2 SFDVKD. CDR3 amino acids: CATSDFKSEAFF. The DNA for the CDR3 is TGTGCCACCAGTGATTTTAAGAGTGAAGCTTTCTTT.

The sample holds one count of this clone. The rearrangement joins TRBV5-5 to TRBJ2-7, with 10 bases that match TRBD2. The V segment lost 1 base and the J segment 2 bases; nucleotides outside the gene matches: 3. Germline V CDR1 and CDR2: SGHKS, YYEKEE (reference sequence). This CDR3 spans 15 amino acids. The CDR3 loop reads CASSLSSGGAYEQYF. CDR3 in DNA: TGTGCCAGCAGCTTGTCTAGCGGGGGAGCCTACGAGCAGTACTTC.

The rearrangement joins TRBV28 to TRBJ1-5; D gene ambiguous. Trimming left V 3 bases short and J 8 bases short, with 11 bases between. The germline V gene has CDR1 MDHEN and CDR2 SYDVKM. The CDR3 covers 13 residues. The CDR3 bases are TGTGCCAGCAGTTTGAGTGGGCAGAAGCCCCAGCATTTT. Its protein is CASSLSGQKPQHF.

This clone was counted a single time. The chain employs TRBV27 and TRBJ2-7, with 7 nucleotides matching TRBD1. The V gene end was trimmed by 3 bases and the J gene end by 5 bases; junction bases not matched to a gene: 4. From germline, CDR1 is MNHEY and CDR2 SMNVEV (reference sequence). The CDR3 runs to 13 residues. CDR3 bases: TGTGCCAGCAGTTTTGACAGGGTCAACGAGCAGTACTTC. Protein: CASSFDRVNEQYF.

CDR3 region: CSEKGAGDHNEQFF. DNA for the CDR3: TGCAGCGAAAAGGGGGCAGGGGACCACAATGAGCAGTTCTTC. V usage is TRBV29-1 and J usage is TRBJ2-1, with 7 bases lining up with TRBD1. From germline, CDR1 is SQVTM and CDR2 ANQGSEA. V trimming: 7 bases; J trimming: 5 bases; junction bases outside the gene matches: 11. CDR3 length equals 14 residues.

J is TRBJ2-2 and V is TRBV4-1; D unresolved. The CDR3 is made up of 15 amino acids. The germline V gene encodes CDR1 MGHRA and CDR2 YSYEKL. V was shortened by 0 bases and J by 8 bases, with 13 bases between the two germline ends. The chain's CDR3 is CASSQDLGRRGELFF. The CDR3, as DNA: TGCGCCAGCAGCCAAGATCTGGGTCGGAGAGGGGAGCTGTTTTTT.

V is TRBV7-5 and J is TRBJ2-7; the table gives TRBD1 as D, unverified against the DNA. TRBV7-5 is shown as a pseudogene. This CDR3 spans 13 amino acids. This CDR3 is CVRSLGHHYEQYF. DNA for the CDR3: TGTGTCAGAAGCTTAGGACACCACTACGAGCAGTACTTC.

The rearrangement links TRBV2 to TRBJ2-1; D perhaps matches TRBD2 (6 bases). CDR1 is SNHLY and CDR2 is FYNNEI in the germline V gene. Trimming took off 5 bases at V and 2 bases at J, with 13 bases between the two ends. The CDR3 covers 15 residues. The CDR3 sequence is CASSSDYGTYNEQFF. As DNA, the CDR3 is TGTGCCAGCAGTTCGGACTACGGTACCTACAATGAGCAGTTCTTC. Combining the CDR3 with reference TRBV2 and TRBJ2-1 gives the whole variable domain EPEVTQTPSHQVTQMGQEVILRCVPISNHLYFYWYRQILGQKVEFLVSFYNNEISEKSEIFDDQFSVERPDGSNFTLKIRSTKLEDSAMYFCASSSDYGTYNEQFFGPGTRLTVL.

The V gene is TRBV7-3, the J gene TRBJ2-1; 8 bases match TRBD1. The germline V gene has CDR1 SGHTA and CDR2 FQGTGA. V shed 4 bases, J shed 5 bases, and the junction held 7 bases outside the gene matches. The CDR3 has 15 amino acids. The chain's CDR3 is CASSSGQGRNNEQFF. The CDR3 coding sequence is TGTGCCAGCAGCTCCGGACAGGGCCGCAACAATGAGCAGTTCTTC.

This chain links TRBV28 with TRBJ1-5, with 8 bases identical to TRBD1. V dropped 1 base and J dropped 1; count of bases not matched to a gene: 9. This CDR3 has 18 amino acids. CDR1 and CDR2 from the germline V gene are MDHEN and SYDVKM. CDR3 sequence reads: CASSLLDRVDMSNQPQHF. The DNA for the CDR3 is TGTGCCAGCAGTTTATTGGACAGGGTAGATATGAGCAATCAGCCCCAGCATTTT.

This clone was detected once. CDR3 in amino acids: CASSTGQGANEKLFF. As DNA, the CDR3 is TGCGCCAGCAGCACCGGACAGGGTGCTAATGAAAAACTGTTTTTT. The chain uses TRBV5-1 and TRBJ1-4; TRBD1 matches at 8 bases. In germline, CDR1 is SGHRS, CDR2 YFSETQ. J gave up 3 bases and V 4 bases, and 5 bases lay outside the gene matches. The CDR3 has 15 amino acids.

A few counts support this clone. This chain joins TRBV6-5 and TRBJ1-5; 9 nucleotides agree with TRBD1. The CDR3 extends over 15 amino acids. Germline assignment: CDR1 MNHEY and CDR2 SVGAGI. V gave up 2 bases and J gave up 4 bases; unmatched junction bases: 3. The CDR3 loop is CASSYTGTGNQPQHF. DNA for the CDR3: TGTGCCAGCAGTTACACAGGGACAGGGAATCAGCCCCAGCATTTT.

As concerns this clone: Other DNA sequences within the sample encode an identical CDR3. The chain couples TRBV6-5 to TRBJ2-7; 11 bases align to TRBD1. This CDR3 contains 15 residues. Per the germline V gene, CDR1 is MNHEY and CDR2 is SVGAGI. The V segment lost 2 bases and the J segment 2 bases; nucleotides outside the gene matches: 2. The CDR3 sequence is CASSYRDRGAYEQYF. DNA of the CDR3: TGTGCCAGCAGTTACCGGGACAGGGGGGCCTACGAGCAGTACTTC.

The count of this clone is one. This chain connects TRBV2 to TRBJ1-4; 8 bases are a match to TRBD1. This CDR3 is built from 13 residues. The germline CDR1 and CDR2 sequences are SNHLY and FYNNEI. V lost 3 bases to trimming and J lost 13 bases; unmatched junction nucleotides: 7. CDR3 sequence: CASSDLGQAILFF. The CDR3 coding sequence is TGTGCCAGCAGTGACCTGGGACAGGCCATACTGTTTTTT.

This clone came up once. This rearrangement joins TRBV4-2 to TRBJ2-5; TRBD2 matches 13 bases. Germline CDR1 and CDR2: LGHNA and YNFKEQ. V was clipped by 3 bases and J by 1 base; unmatched bases: 5. This CDR3 is 17 amino acids long. CDR3 amino acids: CASSQGGTSGVQETQYF. The CDR3 DNA reads as TGTGCCAGCAGCCAGGGAGGGACTAGCGGGGTCCAAGAGACCCAGTACTTC.

The chain is built from TRBV10-3 and TRBJ2-7; 7 positions match TRBD2. Germline V lookup: CDR1 ENHRY, CDR2 SYGVKD. V was clipped by 10 bases and J by 3 bases; unmatched bases: 6. The CDR3 totals 12 residues. The CDR3 spells CATSRGDYEQYF. Here the CDR3 DNA reads TGTGCCACTTCCCGGGGGGACTACGAGCAGTACTTC.

The rearrangement uses TRBV3-1 (or the pseudogene TRBV3-2) and TRBJ2-7, with 11 positions matching TRBD2. The CDR3 is 15 amino acids. The J segment lost 2 bases and the V segment lost 5 bases, leaving 5 bases of the junction unmatched. Germline loops: CDR1 LGHDT, CDR2 YNNKEL (reference sequence). The CDR3: CASSVAGGRAYEQYF. CDR3 DNA sequence: TGTGCCAGCAGCGTAGCGGGGGGGCGAGCCTACGAGCAGTACTTC.

The genes are TRBV28 and TRBJ1-6, with a possible D match to TRBD1 (6 bases). V gave up 1 base and J gave up 9 bases, with 10 bases separating them. CDR3 length equals 14 residues. Germline CDR1 MDHEN, CDR2 SYDVKM. The CDR3 DNA sequence: TGTGCCAGCAGTTTATCGACAGGAGTTTCACCCCTCCACTTT. Protein: CASSLSTGVSPLHF.

This clone was recorded once. The DNA of the CDR3 is TGTGCCAGTAGTATAGGTGGGACAGGGAGCACCGGGGAGCTGTTTTTT. Protein: CASSIGGTGSTGELFF. V is TRBV19 and J is TRBJ2-2; 9 bases are shared with TRBD1. The CDR3 has 16 amino acids. The J segment lost 4 bases and the V segment lost 1 base, leaving 4 bases of the junction unmatched. CDR1 LNHDA and CDR2 SQIVND come from the germline V gene (reference sequence).